A selection of T cell receptor beta chains follows, all from one sample in a study of a mutant IDH1 vaccine in newly diagnosed glioma. Here immunoSEQ multiplex PCR was the method, and the copy in TCRdb shows in-frame clones only, minus some. This sample has tens of thousands of clones; around 83% occur once, and the top ten carry 4% to 5.5%. The sequencing used peripheral blood mononuclear cells (PBMCs), collected from a glioma patient treated with radiotherapy, temozolomide or both. The receptors were gathered from a woman aged 18 to 35 with glioma. Some clones in this sample may be carry-over from other donors' samples. The CDR3 runs from the conserved cysteine through the conserved F or W. The order of the fields is D gene, V gene, clone size, J gene, CDR3 protein, CDR3 DNA. The D gene is left open where the match is weak. Clone size is stated in some rows and not others, as once, few, many or a class when expanded.

D gene: -
V gene: TRBV2
clone size: -
J gene: TRBJ1-5
CDR3 protein: CASSDRLGNQPQHF
CDR3 DNA: TGTGCCAGCAGTGACAGGCTGGGCAATCAGCCCCAGCATTTT

D gene: TRBD2
V gene: TRBV29-1
clone size: -
J gene: TRBJ2-3
CDR3 protein: CSVQGRVAGGTDTQYF
CDR3 DNA: TGCAGCGTTCAAGGTCGGGTAGCGGGGGGAACAGATACGCAGTATTTT

D gene: -
V gene: TRBV11-3
clone size: -
J gene: TRBJ2-1
CDR3 protein: CASQAPGSYNEQFF
CDR3 DNA: TGTGCCAGCCAAGCCCCGGGGAGTTACAATGAGCAGTTCTTC

D gene: TRBD1
V gene: TRBV5-1
clone size: -
J gene: TRBJ2-7
CDR3 protein: CASSSTGNEQYF
CDR3 DNA: TGCGCCAGCAGTTCGACAGGGAACGAGCAGTACTTC

D gene: TRBD2
V gene: TRBV2
clone size: -
J gene: TRBJ2-3
CDR3 protein: CASRTSPSTDTQYF
CDR3 DNA: TGTGCCAGCAGGACTAGCCCTAGCACAGATACGCAGTATTTT

D gene: -
V gene: TRBV5-6
clone size: -
J gene: TRBJ2-7
CDR3 protein: CASSPRPGGYEQYF
CDR3 DNA: TGTGCCAGCAGCCCGAGACCGGGCGGGTACGAGCAGTACTTC

D gene: -
V gene: TRBV14
clone size: few
J gene: TRBJ2-5
CDR3 protein: CASSPRVAVQETQYF
CDR3 DNA: TGTGCCAGCAGCCCCCGGGTAGCGGTACAAGAGACCCAGTACTTC

D gene: TRBD2
V gene: TRBV4-3
clone size: once
J gene: TRBJ2-2
CDR3 protein: CASSQDASGGANTGELFF
CDR3 DNA: TGCGCCAGCAGCCAAGACGCTAGCGGGGGGGCCAACACCGGGGAGCTGTTTTTT

D gene: -
V gene: TRBV6-5
clone size: -
J gene: TRBJ1-1
CDR3 protein: CASSYSAGGQAFF
CDR3 DNA: TGTGCCAGCAGTTACTCGGCTGGGGGACAAGCTTTCTTT

D gene: TRBD1
V gene: TRBV9
clone size: -
J gene: TRBJ2-7
CDR3 protein: CASSEGTGGGYEQYF
CDR3 DNA: TGTGCCAGCAGCGAGGGGACAGGGGGCGGTTACGAGCAGTACTTC

D gene: TRBD1
V gene: TRBV4-1
clone size: -
J gene: TRBJ1-1
CDR3 protein: CASSQVQGQGTEAFF
CDR3 DNA: TGCGCCAGCAGCCAAGTCCAGGGACAGGGGACTGAAGCTTTCTTT

D gene: -
V gene: TRBV29-1
clone size: -
J gene: TRBJ2-3
CDR3 protein: CSVGGRYF
CDR3 DNA: TGCAGCGTTGGGGGGCGGTATTTT

D gene: TRBD2
V gene: TRBV18
clone size: once
J gene: TRBJ2-1
CDR3 protein: CASSPGLANEQFF
CDR3 DNA: TGTGCCAGCTCACCCGGACTAGCCAATGAGCAGTTCTTC

D gene: -
V gene: TRBV5-1
clone size: -
J gene: TRBJ1-1
CDR3 protein: CASRDWLGTEAFF
CDR3 DNA: TGCGCCAGCAGGGACTGGCTGGGAACTGAAGCTTTCTTT

D gene: -
V gene: TRBV15
clone size: once
J gene: TRBJ1-5
CDR3 protein: CATSREGVGIGQPQHF
CDR3 DNA: TGTGCCACCAGCAGAGAGGGCGTAGGTATCGGTCAGCCCCAGCATTTT

D gene: -
V gene: TRBV30
clone size: -
J gene: TRBJ2-2
CDR3 protein: CAWRQVTGELFF
CDR3 DNA: TGTGCCTGGCGACAGGTTACCGGGGAGCTGTTTTTT

D gene: TRBD2
V gene: TRBV7-9
clone size: -
J gene: TRBJ2-7
CDR3 protein: CASGRELNEQYF
CDR3 DNA: TGTGCCAGCGGGCGGGAGCTCAACGAGCAGTACTTC